Listed here are 30 T cell receptor beta chains from one sample, sequenced in a study of CD8 T cells in Susac syndrome. Random hexamers were used to reverse transcribe the RNA input (about 0.5 to 1 ug). MiXCR was run by TCRdb on the immunoSEQ multiplex PCR reads, yielding one entry per CDR3 protein. The data hold about 130,000 distinct CDR3 sequences, with roughly 94% observed a single time. The sequenced material came from CD4+ T cells from PBMCs. The receptors derive from a human donor with multiple sclerosis.

The genes are TRBV5-4 and TRBJ1-1, with a possible D match to TRBD1 (5 bases). Trimming took off 3 bases at V and 2 bases at J, with 11 bases between the two ends. The V gene's germline CDR1 is SGHNT and CDR2 YYREEE (reference sequence). There are 14 residues in the CDR3. CDR3 region: CASSWGRVNTEAFF. As DNA, the CDR3 is TGTGCCAGCAGCTGGGGCAGGGTAAACACTGAAGCTTTCTTT.

The J gene is TRBJ2-1, the V gene TRBV24-1, with a weak D call TRBD2 (5 bases). The germline CDR1 and CDR2 sequences are KGHDR and SFDVKD. This CDR3 spans 13 amino acids. V was pared by 7 bases and J by 8 bases, with 14 bases between. The CDR3 reads CATSSLASDEQFF. In DNA form, the CDR3 reads TGTGCCACCAGCAGCCTAGCATCAGATGAGCAGTTCTTC.

The chain recombines TRBV6-5 with TRBJ1-2; D is unresolved. In germline, CDR1 is MNHEY, CDR2 SVGAGI. This CDR3 comprises 15 residues. V was pared by 0 bases and J by 3 bases, with 11 bases between. The CDR3 loop is CASSYSARSHYGYTF. In DNA, the CDR3 is TGTGCCAGCAGTTACTCCGCCCGGTCCCACTATGGCTACACCTTC.

The chain combines TRBV2 with TRBJ1-5, with TRBD1 identical over 9 bases. Germline CDR1 is SNHLY and CDR2 is FYNNEI. This CDR3 is built from 14 residues. V was clipped by 5 bases and J by 5 bases; unmatched bases: 4. The CDR3 DNA follows: TGTGCCAGCAGTCCGGGACAGGGCCATCAGCCCCAGCATTTT. Amino acid sequence: CASSPGQGHQPQHF.

The chain combines TRBV10-2 with TRBJ2-7, with 11 bases matching TRBD1. CDR3 length: 14 amino acids. The ends lost 5 bases at V and 7 bases at J; junction bases unmatched: 7. CDR1 WSHSY and CDR2 SAAADI come from the germline V gene. The CDR3 coding sequence is TGCGCCAGCAGTCCATGGACAGGGGGCTTAGAGCAGTACTTC. Protein sequence: CASSPWTGGLEQYF.

The gene calls are TRBV20-1 and TRBJ1-5; possible D gene TRBD1, 5 bases. Deletions cut 1 base from V and 1 base from J, with 11 bases between. The CDR3 is 15 amino acids. Germline lookup yields CDR1 DFQATT and CDR2 SNEGSKA (reference sequence). CDR3 loop: CSARGDSRSNQPQHF. The CDR3 region has the DNA TGCAGTGCTAGAGGAGACAGCCGAAGCAATCAGCCCCAGCATTTT.

CDR3 bases: TGTGCCACCAGTGGCTTCCCGGGGCCCACAGGGGAGGACGAGCAGTACTTC. This encodes CATSGFPGPTGEDEQYF. The chain carries TRBV24-1 and TRBJ2-7; D perhaps matches TRBD1 (7 bases). CDR1 and CDR2 from the germline V gene are KGHDR and SFDVKD. V dropped 5 bases and J dropped 5 bases, with 24 bases sitting between them. This CDR3 comprises 17 residues.

This clonotype was seen a few times. The chain links TRBV12-3 or TRBV12-4 to TRBJ2-5; the D gene is possibly TRBD1 (5 bases). The length of the CDR3 is 12 residues. V gave up 4 bases and J gave up 5 bases, with 8 bases separating them. The CDR3 nucleotides read TGTGCCAGCAGTTCCCCAGGGGAGACCCAGTACTTC. The encoded protein is CASSSPGETQYF.

The V call is TRBV30, the J call TRBJ1-3; D is ambiguous. Germline loops: CDR1 GTSNPN, CDR2 SVGIG (reference sequence). Trimming took 1 base from V and 3 from J, leaving 16 bases between them. The CDR3 length is 16 residues. CDR3 bases: TGTGCCTGGAGTGCCAGAGGGCACATCCTTGGAAACACCATATATTTT. Translation: CAWSARGHILGNTIYF.

This chain connects TRBV6-5 to TRBJ1-2; 9 bases line up with TRBD1. The V and J ends lost 6 bases and 3 bases, in that order; junction bases with no gene match: 5. The CDR3 covers 14 residues. CDR1 is MNHEY and CDR2 is SVGAGI in the germline V gene. CDR3 sequence: CASRPYRGHYGYTF. Written as DNA, the CDR3 is TGTGCCAGCAGGCCCTACAGGGGGCACTATGGCTACACCTTC.

This chain connects TRBV7-2 to TRBJ2-3, with 8 positions matching TRBD2. The germline CDR1 and CDR2 sequences are SGHTA and FQGNSA. The CDR3 extends over 16 amino acids. V trimming: 2 bases; J trimming: 1 base; junction bases outside the gene matches: 5. The CDR3 region has the DNA TGTGCCAGCAGCTTAATGATGGGACTAGGCACAGATACGCAGTATTTT. This encodes CASSLMMGLGTDTQYF.

This clonotype is a singleton in its sample. The genes are TRBV4-3 and TRBJ2-3; 7 bases line up with TRBD2. V was clipped by 0 bases and J by 3 bases; unmatched bases: 12. The CDR3 runs to 18 residues. Germline-derived CDR1 and CDR2 are LGHNA and YSLEER. The CDR3 region has the DNA TGCGCCAGCAGCCAAGATGTTACTCGGGGGGTGGGGACAGATACGCAGTATTTT. Its translation is CASSQDVTRGVGTDTQYF.

The chain has TRBV18 and TRBJ2-2; D uncertain. The V and J ends lost 2 bases and 7 bases respectively, with 8 bases between them. Germline V CDR1 and CDR2: KGHSH, LQKENI. This CDR3 region has 13 residues. This chain's CDR3 is CASSPISDGELFF. The CDR3, as DNA: TGTGCCAGCTCACCAATCTCCGACGGGGAGCTGTTTTTT.

The J gene is TRBJ2-7, the V gene TRBV18, with unresolved D. Per germline, CDR1 KGHSH and CDR2 LQKENI. The CDR3 covers 14 residues. V lost 3 bases to trimming and J lost 0 bases, with 9 bases between them. CDR3 nucleotide sequence: TGTGCCAGCTCACCGGGAATGGGCTCCTACGAGCAGTACTTC. This codes for CASSPGMGSYEQYF.

The chain links TRBV29-1 to TRBJ1-1; no clear D. This CDR3 comprises 13 residues. Trimming took off 4 bases at V and 0 bases at J, with 9 bases between the two ends. In germline, CDR1 is SQVTM, CDR2 ANQGSEA. The CDR3 DNA is TGCAGCGTTGCGGTAGGGATGAACACTGAAGCTTTCTTT. Translation gives CSVAVGMNTEAFF.

The rearrangement uses TRBV6-5 and TRBJ1-2; TRBD1 might be the D (6 bases). This CDR3 has 16 residues. The V end lost 0 bases, the J end lost 4 bases, and 15 bases lay between the germline ends. Germline CDR1 is MNHEY and CDR2 is SVGAGI. The CDR3 sequence: CASSYSIVEGGYGYTF. The CDR3, as DNA: TGTGCCAGCAGTTACTCCATCGTGGAGGGGGGCTATGGCTACACCTTC.

CDR3 sequence: CASSDRVNTEAFF. CDR3 sequence (DNA): TGTGCCAGCAGTGACCGGGTGAACACTGAAGCTTTCTTT. J is TRBJ1-1 and V is TRBV6-1; no firm D call. The CDR3 has 13 amino acids. V was clipped by 3 bases and J by 0 bases, with 5 bases between them. The germline V gene has CDR1 MNHNS and CDR2 SASEGT.

The V call is TRBV5-4, the J call TRBJ2-1, with D possibly TRBD2 on 6 matching bases. Germline-derived CDR1 and CDR2 are SGHNT and YYREEE (reference sequence). Deletions cut 5 bases from V and 3 bases from J, with 15 bases between. The CDR3 contains 15 residues. The DNA of the CDR3 is TGTGCCAGCAGGCCAAGCGGGCCGGGCTACAATGAGCAGTTCTTC. It yields the protein CASRPSGPGYNEQFF.

The chain carries TRBV12-3 or TRBV12-4 and TRBJ2-5; perhaps TRBD1 as D (8 bases). The CDR3 runs 14 residues. V lost 4 bases to trimming and J lost 5 bases, with 14 bases between them. The CDR3, as DNA: TGTGCCAGCAGTTCGAACAGGGGGGGCGAGACCCAGTACTTC. It encodes CASSSNRGGETQYF.

The rearrangement uses TRBV7-6 and TRBJ1-2; D not certain. Germline CDR1 SGHVS, CDR2 FNYEAQ. The germline V and J ends were trimmed by 10 bases and 4 bases, with 16 bases remaining between them. The CDR3 contains 13 residues. CDR3 in DNA: TGTGCCACTGAGCCCTGGGCCCTCTATGGCTACACCTTC. Encoded protein: CATEPWALYGYTF. The variable domain in full, completed from reference TRBV7-6 and TRBJ1-2, reads GAGVSQSPRYKVTKRGQDVALRCDPISGHVSLYWYRQALGQGPEFLTYFNYEAQQDKSGLPNDRFSAERPEGSISTLTIQRTEQRDSAMYRCATEPWALYGYTFGSGTRLTVV.

The chain carries TRBV5-1 and TRBJ2-7; D remains unclear. V was pared by 5 bases and J by 5 bases, with 17 bases between. The CDR3 totals 14 residues. In germline, CDR1 is SGHRS, CDR2 YFSETQ. The DNA for the CDR3 is TGCGCCAGCAGAGAACAGTCTATCATCGACGAGCAGTACTTC. Protein product: CASREQSIIDEQYF.

The chain has TRBV4-2 and TRBJ1-1; D may be TRBD1 (5 bases). The CDR3 sequence is 15 residues long. The germline V gene encodes CDR1 LGHNA and CDR2 YNFKEQ. V was shortened by 1 base and J by 0 bases, with 9 bases between the two germline ends. In DNA, the CDR3 is TGTGCCAGCAGCCAAGTGGGACTCATGAACACTGAAGCTTTCTTT. Its translation is CASSQVGLMNTEAFF.

This clonotype appeared a single time. This chain links TRBV6-2 or TRBV6-3 with TRBJ1-5; TRBD1 might be the D (5 bases). This CDR3 is 14 amino acids long. V lost 8 bases, J lost 3 bases, and 14 bases lay in between. The germline V gene has CDR1 MNHEY and CDR2 SVGEGT. The CDR3 here is CASVNQGSNQPQHF. CDR3 DNA: TGTGCCAGCGTCAATCAGGGATCCAATCAGCCCCAGCATTTT.

V and J are TRBV11-1 and TRBJ1-5; D not certain. V gave up 2 bases and J gave up 2 bases, with 10 bases separating them. In germline, CDR1 is SGHAT, CDR2 FQDESV (reference sequence). This CDR3 is built from 15 residues. The CDR3 spells CASSLNSVGNQPQHF. The CDR3 coding sequence is TGTGCCAGCAGCTTAAATTCCGTGGGCAATCAGCCCCAGCATTTT.

The chain recombines TRBV5-6 with TRBJ2-7, with D possibly called TRBD1 or TRBD2 (7 bases each). CDR3 length: 13 residues. The V end lost 5 bases, the J end lost 2 bases, and 11 bases lay between the germline ends. Germline V CDR1 and CDR2: SGHDT, YYEEEE. DNA for the CDR3: TGTGCCAGCAGGACAGGGACTACCTACGAGCAGTACTTC. Translated, it gives CASRTGTTYEQYF.

The CDR3 reads CASSLEPPGGTGELFF. DNA for the CDR3: TGTGCCAGCAGTTTAGAACCCCCAGGCGGGACCGGGGAGCTGTTTTTT. This chain connects TRBV12-3 or TRBV12-4 to TRBJ2-2; possible D gene TRBD2, 5 bases. The CDR3 is made up of 16 amino acids. V lost 1 base, J lost 5 bases, and 14 bases lay in between.

The chain employs TRBV12-3 or TRBV12-4 and TRBJ2-7, with D hard to call. The CDR3 contains 14 residues. The V and J ends lost 0 bases and 2 bases respectively, with 8 bases between them. This chain's CDR3 is CASSLAAGTYEQYF. In DNA form, the CDR3 reads TGTGCCAGCAGTTTAGCGGCCGGTACCTACGAGCAGTACTTC.

The rearrangement joins TRBV12-3 or TRBV12-4 to TRBJ1-2, with D perhaps TRBD1 (5 bases). This CDR3 spans 14 amino acids. V was shortened by 3 bases and J by 5 bases, with 13 bases between the two germline ends. CDR3 DNA: TGTGCCAGCAGTTTGGGACGGGAGGGGTATGGCTACACCTTC. This encodes CASSLGREGYGYTF.

The chain recombines TRBV14 with TRBJ2-7, with 7 nucleotides matching TRBD1. Trimming cost V 1 base and J 4 bases; bases outside gene matches: 10. The CDR3 length is 16 residues. The germline gives CDR1 SGHDN, CDR2 FVKESK. In DNA, the CDR3 is TGTGCCAGCAGCCAAGTTCTGACAGGGTATGGGTACGAGCAGTACTTC. Protein: CASSQVLTGYGYEQYF.

The chain carries TRBV14 and TRBJ1-1; D unclear. Germline loops: CDR1 SGHDN, CDR2 FVKESK. Trimming shortened V by 5 bases and J by 1 base, and 11 bases separated the two germline ends. The CDR3 contains 14 residues. The CDR3 DNA is TGTGCCAGCAGCGTTACAGCCGGGAACACTGAAGCTTTCTTT. It encodes CASSVTAGNTEAFF.